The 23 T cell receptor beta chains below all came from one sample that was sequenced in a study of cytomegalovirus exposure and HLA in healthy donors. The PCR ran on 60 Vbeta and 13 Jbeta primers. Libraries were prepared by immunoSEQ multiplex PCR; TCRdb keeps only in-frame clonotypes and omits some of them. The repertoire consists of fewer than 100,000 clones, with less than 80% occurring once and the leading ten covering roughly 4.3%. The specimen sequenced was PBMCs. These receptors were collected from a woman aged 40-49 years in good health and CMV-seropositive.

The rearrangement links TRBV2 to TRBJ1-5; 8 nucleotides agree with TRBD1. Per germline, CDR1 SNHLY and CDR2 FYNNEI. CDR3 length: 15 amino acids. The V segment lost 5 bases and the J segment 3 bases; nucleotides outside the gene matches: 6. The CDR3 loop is CASSMQGAANQPQHF. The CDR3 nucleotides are TGTGCCAGCAGTATGCAGGGGGCGGCCAATCAGCCCCAGCATTTT. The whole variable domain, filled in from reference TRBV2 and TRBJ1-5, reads EPEVTQTPSHQVTQMGQEVILRCVPISNHLYFYWYRQILGQKVEFLVSFYNNEISEKSEIFDDQFSVERPDGSNFTLKIRSTKLEDSAMYFCASSMQGAANQPQHFGDGTRLSIL.

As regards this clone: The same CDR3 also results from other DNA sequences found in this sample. CDR3 region: CASSSGTSGYTGELFF. As DNA, the CDR3 is TGTGCCAGCAGCTCCGGGACTAGCGGATACACCGGGGAGCTGTTTTTT. This sequence joins TRBV5-5 and TRBJ2-2, with 11 bases aligning to TRBD2. The germline gives CDR1 SGHKS, CDR2 YYEKEE (reference sequence). CDR3 length equals 16 residues. Trimming took 3 bases from V and 3 from J; bases not matched to a gene: 4.

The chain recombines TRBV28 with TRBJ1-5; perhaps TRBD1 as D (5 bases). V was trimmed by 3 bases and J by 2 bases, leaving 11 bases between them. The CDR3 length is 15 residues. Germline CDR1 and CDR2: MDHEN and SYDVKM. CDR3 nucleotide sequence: TGTGCCAGCAGTTTGGGGCAGTCGGGCAATCAGCCCCAGCATTTT. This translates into CASSLGQSGNQPQHF.

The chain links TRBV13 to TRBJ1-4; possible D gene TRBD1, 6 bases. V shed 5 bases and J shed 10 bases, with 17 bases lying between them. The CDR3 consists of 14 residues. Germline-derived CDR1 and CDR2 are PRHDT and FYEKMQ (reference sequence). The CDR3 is CASSLQYRDGKLFF. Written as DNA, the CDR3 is TGTGCCAGCAGCCTACAATACAGGGATGGAAAACTGTTTTTT.

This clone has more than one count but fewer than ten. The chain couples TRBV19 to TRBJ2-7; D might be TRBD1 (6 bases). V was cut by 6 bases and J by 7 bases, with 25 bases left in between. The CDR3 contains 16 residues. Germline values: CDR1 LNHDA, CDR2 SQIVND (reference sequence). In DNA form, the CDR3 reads TGTGCCAGTAGCATCGCCGGGACACCAGGAACCGTAGAGCAGTACTTC. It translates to CASSIAGTPGTVEQYF. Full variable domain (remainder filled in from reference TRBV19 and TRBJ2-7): DGGITQSPKYLFRKEGQNVTLSCEQNLNHDAMYWYRQDPGQGLRLIYYSQIVNDFQKGDIAEGYSVSREKKESFPLTVTSAQKNPTAFYLCASSIAGTPGTVEQYFGPGTRLTVT.

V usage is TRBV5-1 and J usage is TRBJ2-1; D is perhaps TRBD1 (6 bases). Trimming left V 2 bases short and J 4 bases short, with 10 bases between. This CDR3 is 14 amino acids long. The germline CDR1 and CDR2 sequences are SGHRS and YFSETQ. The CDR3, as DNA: TGCGCCAGCAGCTTCCAGGGGATATACAATGAGCAGTTCTTC. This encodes CASSFQGIYNEQFF.

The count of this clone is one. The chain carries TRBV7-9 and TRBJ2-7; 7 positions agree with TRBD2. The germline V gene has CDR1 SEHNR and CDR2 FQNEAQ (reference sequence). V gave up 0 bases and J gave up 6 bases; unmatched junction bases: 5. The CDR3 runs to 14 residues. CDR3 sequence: CASSLAGLAAEQYF. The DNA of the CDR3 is TGTGCCAGCAGCTTAGCTGGTCTAGCGGCCGAGCAGTACTTC.

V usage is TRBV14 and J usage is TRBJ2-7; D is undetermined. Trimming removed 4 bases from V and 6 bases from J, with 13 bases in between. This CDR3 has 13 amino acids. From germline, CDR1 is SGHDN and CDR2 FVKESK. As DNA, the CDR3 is TGTGCCAGCAGCCGGTTCGTGAATAGCGAGCAGTACTTC. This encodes CASSRFVNSEQYF.

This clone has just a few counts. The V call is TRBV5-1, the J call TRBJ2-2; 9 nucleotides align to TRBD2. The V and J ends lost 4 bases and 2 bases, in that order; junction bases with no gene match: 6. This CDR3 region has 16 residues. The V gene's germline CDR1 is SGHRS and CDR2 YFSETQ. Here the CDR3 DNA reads TGCGCCAGCAGCCGAAGACTAGCGGACAACACCGGGGAGCTGTTTTTT. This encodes CASSRRLADNTGELFF.

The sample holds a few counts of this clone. The DNA of the CDR3 is TGCGCCAGCAGCCAAGATAGCGGAAAACTGTTTTTT. This encodes CASSQDSGKLFF. The genes are TRBV4-1 and TRBJ1-4; the D is unclear. The CDR3 is 12 amino acids. Trimming pared 0 bases from V and 10 bases from J, leaving 6 bases between. Germline lookup yields CDR1 MGHRA and CDR2 YSYEKL.

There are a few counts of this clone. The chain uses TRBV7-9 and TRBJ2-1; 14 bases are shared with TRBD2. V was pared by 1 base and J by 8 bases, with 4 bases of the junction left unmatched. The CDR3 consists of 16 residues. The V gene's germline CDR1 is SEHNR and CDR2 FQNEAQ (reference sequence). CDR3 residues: CASSLGGLAGGYEQFF. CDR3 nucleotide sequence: TGTGCCAGCAGCTTAGGAGGACTAGCGGGAGGATATGAGCAGTTCTTC.

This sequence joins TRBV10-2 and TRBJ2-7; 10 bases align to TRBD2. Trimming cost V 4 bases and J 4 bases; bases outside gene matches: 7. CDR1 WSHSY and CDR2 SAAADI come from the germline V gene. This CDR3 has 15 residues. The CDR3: CASSASGSSQYEQYF. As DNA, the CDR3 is TGCGCCAGCAGTGCTAGCGGGAGCAGTCAATACGAGCAGTACTTC.

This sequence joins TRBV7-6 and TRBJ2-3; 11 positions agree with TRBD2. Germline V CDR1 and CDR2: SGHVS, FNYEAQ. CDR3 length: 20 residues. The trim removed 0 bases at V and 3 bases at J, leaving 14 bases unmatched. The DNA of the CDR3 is TGTGCCAGCAGCTTAGCGGGACGGACTAGCGGGCCACTGCGGACAGATACGCAGTATTTT. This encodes CASSLAGRTSGPLRTDTQYF.

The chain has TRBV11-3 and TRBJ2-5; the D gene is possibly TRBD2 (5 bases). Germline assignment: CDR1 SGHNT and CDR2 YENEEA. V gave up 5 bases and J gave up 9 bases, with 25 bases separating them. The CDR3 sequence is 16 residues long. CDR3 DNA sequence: TGTGCCAGCAGCGCAAGCACTAGTTCGAGGGAGAGAGCCCAGTACTTC. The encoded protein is CASSASTSSRERAQYF.

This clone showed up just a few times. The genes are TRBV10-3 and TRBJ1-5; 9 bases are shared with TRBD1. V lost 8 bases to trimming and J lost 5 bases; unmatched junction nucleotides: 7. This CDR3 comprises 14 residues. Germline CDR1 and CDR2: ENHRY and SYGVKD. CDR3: CAIATGQGDQPQHF. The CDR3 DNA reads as TGTGCCATCGCGACGGGACAGGGCGATCAGCCCCAGCATTTT.

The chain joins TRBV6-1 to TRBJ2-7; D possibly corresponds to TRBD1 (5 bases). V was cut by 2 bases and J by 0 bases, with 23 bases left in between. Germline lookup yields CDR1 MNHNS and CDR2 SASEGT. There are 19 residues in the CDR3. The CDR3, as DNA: TGTGCCAGCAGTGAACCGGTTCTCAAAGGGGCCTCGTTCTCCTACGAGCAGTACTTC. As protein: CASSEPVLKGASFSYEQYF.

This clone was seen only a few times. This chain's CDR3 is CASSEFNYIGQGNTEAFF. For the CDR3, the DNA is TGTGCCAGCAGTGAATTCAATTATATCGGACAGGGGAACACTGAAGCTTTCTTT. V gene TRBV6-1 combines with J gene TRBJ1-1, with TRBD1 matching over 8 bases. This CDR3 spans 18 amino acids. V trimming: 2 bases; J trimming: 1 base; junction bases outside the gene matches: 12. Germline V CDR1 and CDR2: MNHNS, SASEGT.

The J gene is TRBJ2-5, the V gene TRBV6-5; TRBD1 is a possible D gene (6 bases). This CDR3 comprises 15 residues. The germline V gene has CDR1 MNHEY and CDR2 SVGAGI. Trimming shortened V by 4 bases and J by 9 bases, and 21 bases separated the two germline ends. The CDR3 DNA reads TGTGCCAGCAGTTCCCTAGGACAGCCCAACGGTGCCCAGTACTTC. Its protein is CASSSLGQPNGAQYF.

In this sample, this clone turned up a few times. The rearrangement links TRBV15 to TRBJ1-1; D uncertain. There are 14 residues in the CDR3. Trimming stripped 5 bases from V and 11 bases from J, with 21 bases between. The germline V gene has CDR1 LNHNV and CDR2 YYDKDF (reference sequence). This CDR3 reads CATSRTQSANVAFF. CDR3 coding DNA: TGTGCCACCAGCCGAACCCAATCAGCGAACGTTGCTTTCTTT.

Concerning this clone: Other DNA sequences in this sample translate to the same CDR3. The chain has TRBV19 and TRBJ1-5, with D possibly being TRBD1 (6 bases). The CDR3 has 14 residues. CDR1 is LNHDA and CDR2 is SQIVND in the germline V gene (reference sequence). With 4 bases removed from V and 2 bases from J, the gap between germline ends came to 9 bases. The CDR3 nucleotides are TGTGCCAGTAGTACGACAGGAGGCAATCAGCCCCAGCATTTT. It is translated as CASSTTGGNQPQHF.

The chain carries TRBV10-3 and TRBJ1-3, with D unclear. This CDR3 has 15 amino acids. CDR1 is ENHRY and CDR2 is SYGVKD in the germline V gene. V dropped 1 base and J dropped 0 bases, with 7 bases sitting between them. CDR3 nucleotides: TGTGCCATCAGTGAGTTGAGGATCTCTGGAAACACCATATATTTT. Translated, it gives CAISELRISGNTIYF.

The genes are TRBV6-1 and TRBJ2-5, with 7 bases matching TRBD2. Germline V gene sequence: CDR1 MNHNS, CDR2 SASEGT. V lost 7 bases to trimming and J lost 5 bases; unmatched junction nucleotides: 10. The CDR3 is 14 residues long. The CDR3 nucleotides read TGTGCCAGCACCCCCAGCGGGACCTATGAGACCCAGTACTTC. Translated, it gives CASTPSGTYETQYF.

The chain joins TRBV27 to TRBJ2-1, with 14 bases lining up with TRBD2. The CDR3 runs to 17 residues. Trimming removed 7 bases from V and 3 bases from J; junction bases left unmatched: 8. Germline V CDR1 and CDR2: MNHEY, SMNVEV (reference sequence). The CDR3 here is CASTPGTSGRGYNEQFF. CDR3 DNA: TGTGCCAGCACCCCCGGGACTAGCGGGAGAGGCTACAATGAGCAGTTCTTC.